The sequence of this T cell receptor beta chain was determined in a study of shared clonotypes between healthy human individuals. The protocol was immunoSEQ multiplex PCR, while the TCRdb copy is restricted to in-frame clones and leaves out a portion. The repertoire includes approximately 2,300,000 clones, around 90% of them detected once, and roughly 0.34% sits in the top ten. The germline V gene encodes CDR1 ENHRY and CDR2 SYGVKD. With 3 bases clipped from V and 5 bases from J, the junction kept 6 bases outside the gene matches. The CDR3 has 15 residues. The TCR was taken from a man between 18 and 35 years old in good health. Some clones in this sample may be carry-over from other donors' samples. The material sequenced was naive CD4+ T cells from PBMCs. As to subset: CD45RA+ positively selected. The chain uses TRBV10-3 and TRBJ2-3; 9 nucleotides agree with TRBD2. CDR3 in amino acids: CAISDPSGIRDTQYF. In DNA, the CDR3 is TGTGCCATCAGTGACCCTAGCGGGATCCGAGATACGCAGTATTTT.